This T cell receptor (beta chain) is from a study of blood T cell repertoires in COVID-19. Study-level information: There were acute and convalescent COVID-19 samples, and they came from the United States, Italy and Spain. T cells, B-cell-depleted T cells, or PBMCs provided the cDNA or gDNA that served as material.

Per the authors' pipeline: From reference gene primer amplification, estimates of nucleated cell counts were derived. The repertoire was sequenced with immunoSEQ multiplex PCR; TCRdb's copy has only in-frame clones and lacks some. The DNA gave D and trimming, while V, J and clone size come from that table. The table includes 300,000 to 350,000 clones, 75% to 90% detected once. Seattle patient enrollment occurred during active infection, with longitudinal follow-up thereafter. Germline CDR1 is SGHAT and CDR2 is FQNNGV. This CDR3 region has 18 residues. Trimming pared 3 bases from V and 4 bases from J, leaving 23 bases between.

This sequence joins TRBV11-2 and TRBJ2-3; TRBD2 might be the D (6 bases). The sample was peripheral blood. The TCR comes from a woman aged 45 to 65 with COVID-19, enrolled during active disease. In DNA, the CDR3 is TGTGCCAGCAGCTTCCGGGGGTGGTCGGGTCGTGGGGCAGATACGCAGTATTTT. This translates into CASSFRGWSGRGADTQYF.